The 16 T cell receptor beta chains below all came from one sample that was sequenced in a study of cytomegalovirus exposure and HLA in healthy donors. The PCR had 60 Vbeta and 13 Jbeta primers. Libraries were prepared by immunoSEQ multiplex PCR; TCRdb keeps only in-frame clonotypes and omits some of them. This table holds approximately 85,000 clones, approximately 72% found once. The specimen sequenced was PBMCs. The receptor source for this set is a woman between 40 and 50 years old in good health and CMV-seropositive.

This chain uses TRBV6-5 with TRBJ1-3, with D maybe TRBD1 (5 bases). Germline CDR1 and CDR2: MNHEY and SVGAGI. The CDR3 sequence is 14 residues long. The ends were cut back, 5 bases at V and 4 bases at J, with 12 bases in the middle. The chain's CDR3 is CASSTPPGGNTIYF. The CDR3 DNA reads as TGTGCCAGCAGTACCCCTCCAGGGGGAAACACCATATATTTT.

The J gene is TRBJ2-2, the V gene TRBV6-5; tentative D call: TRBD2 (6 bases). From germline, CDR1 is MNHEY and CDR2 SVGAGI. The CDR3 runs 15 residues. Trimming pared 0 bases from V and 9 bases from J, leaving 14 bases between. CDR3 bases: TGTGCCAGCAGTTACTCCCCGGGGGACGGAAGGGAGCTGTTTTTT. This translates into CASSYSPGDGRELFF.

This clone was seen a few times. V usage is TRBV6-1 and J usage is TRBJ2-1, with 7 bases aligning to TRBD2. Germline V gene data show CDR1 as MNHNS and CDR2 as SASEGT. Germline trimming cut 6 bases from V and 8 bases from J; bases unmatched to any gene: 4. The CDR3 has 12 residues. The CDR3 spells CASSLTSYEQFF. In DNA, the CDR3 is TGTGCCAGCAGCCTGACTAGCTATGAGCAGTTCTTC.

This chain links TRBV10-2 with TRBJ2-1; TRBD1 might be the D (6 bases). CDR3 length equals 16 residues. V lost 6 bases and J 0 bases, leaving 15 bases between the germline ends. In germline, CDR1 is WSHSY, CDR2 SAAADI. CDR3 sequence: CASRPRTASSYNEQFF. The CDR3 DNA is TGCGCCAGCAGACCAAGGACAGCCAGCTCCTACAATGAGCAGTTCTTC.

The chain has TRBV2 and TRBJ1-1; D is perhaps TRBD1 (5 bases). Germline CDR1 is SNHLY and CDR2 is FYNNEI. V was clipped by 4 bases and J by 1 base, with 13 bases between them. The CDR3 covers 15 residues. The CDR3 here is CASSVSAGWNTEAFF. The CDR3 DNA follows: TGTGCCAGCAGTGTTTCGGCAGGGTGGAACACTGAAGCTTTCTTT.

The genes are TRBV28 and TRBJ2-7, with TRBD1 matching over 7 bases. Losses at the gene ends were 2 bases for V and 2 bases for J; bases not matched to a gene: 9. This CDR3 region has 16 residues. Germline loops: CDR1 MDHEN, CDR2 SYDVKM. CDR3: CASSLEITGQTYEQYF. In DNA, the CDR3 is TGTGCCAGCAGTTTAGAGATAACGGGACAGACCTACGAGCAGTACTTC.

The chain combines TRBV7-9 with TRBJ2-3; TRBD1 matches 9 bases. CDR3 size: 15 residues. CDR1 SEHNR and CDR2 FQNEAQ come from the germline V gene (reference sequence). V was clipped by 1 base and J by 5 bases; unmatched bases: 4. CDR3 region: CASSLDGTGIDTQYF. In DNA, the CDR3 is TGTGCCAGCAGCTTAGACGGGACAGGGATAGATACGCAGTATTTT.

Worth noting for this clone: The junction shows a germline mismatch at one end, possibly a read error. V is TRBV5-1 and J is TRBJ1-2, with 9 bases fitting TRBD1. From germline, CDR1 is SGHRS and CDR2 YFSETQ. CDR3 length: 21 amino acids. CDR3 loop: CASSLADFRVGQGRSDYGYPF. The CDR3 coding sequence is TGCGCCAGCAGCTTGGCCGATTTTAGGGTGGGACAGGGTCGCTCCGACTATGGCTACCCCTTC. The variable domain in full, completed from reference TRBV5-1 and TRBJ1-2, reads KAGVTQTPRYLIKTRGQQVTLSCSPISGHRSVSWYQQTPGQGLQFLFEYFSETQRNKGNFPGRFSGRQFSNSRSEMNVSTLELGDSALYLCASSLADFRVGQGRSDYGYPFGSGTRLTVV.

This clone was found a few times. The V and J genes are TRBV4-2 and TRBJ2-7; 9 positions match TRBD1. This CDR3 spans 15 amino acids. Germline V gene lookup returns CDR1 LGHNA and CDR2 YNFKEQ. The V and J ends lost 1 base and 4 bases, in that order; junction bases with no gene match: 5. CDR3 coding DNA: TGTGCCAGCAGCCAAGGGCCGGGACAGGGATACGAGCAGTACTTC. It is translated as CASSQGPGQGYEQYF.

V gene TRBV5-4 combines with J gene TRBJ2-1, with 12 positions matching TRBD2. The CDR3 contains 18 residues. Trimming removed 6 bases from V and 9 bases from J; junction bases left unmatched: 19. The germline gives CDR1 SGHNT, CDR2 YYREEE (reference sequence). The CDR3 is CASIPASGGAGGIGEQFF. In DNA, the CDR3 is TGTGCCAGCATACCGGCTAGCGGGGGGGCCGGTGGTATCGGTGAGCAGTTCTTC. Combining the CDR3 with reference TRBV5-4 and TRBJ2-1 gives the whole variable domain ETGVTQSPTHLIKTRGQQVTLRCSSQSGHNTVSWYQQALGQGPQFIFQYYREEENGRGNFPPRFSGLQFPNYSSELNVNALELDDSALYLCASIPASGGAGGIGEQFFGPGTRLTVL.

The DNA of the CDR3 is TGTGCCAGCACATCAGGGGGCACTGAAGCTTTCTTT. Amino acids: CASTSGGTEAFF. This sequence joins TRBV6-6 and TRBJ1-1; TRBD1 aligns across 7 bases. V was pared by 7 bases and J by 4 bases, with 3 bases of the junction left unmatched. CDR1 is MNHNY, CDR2 SVGAGI, per germline (reference sequence). CDR3 length: 12 residues.

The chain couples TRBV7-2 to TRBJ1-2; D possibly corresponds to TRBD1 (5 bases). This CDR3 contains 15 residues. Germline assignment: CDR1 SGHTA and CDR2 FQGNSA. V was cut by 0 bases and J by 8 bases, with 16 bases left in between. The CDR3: CASSLASGRAGGYTF. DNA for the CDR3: TGTGCCAGCAGCTTAGCTAGCGGCAGGGCGGGCGGCTACACCTTC.

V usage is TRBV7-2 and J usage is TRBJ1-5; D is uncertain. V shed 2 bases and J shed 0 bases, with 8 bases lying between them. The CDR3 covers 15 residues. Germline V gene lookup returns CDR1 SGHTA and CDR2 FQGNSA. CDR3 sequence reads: CASSLSQYSNQPQHF. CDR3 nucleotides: TGTGCCAGCAGCTTATCACAGTATAGCAATCAGCCCCAGCATTTT.

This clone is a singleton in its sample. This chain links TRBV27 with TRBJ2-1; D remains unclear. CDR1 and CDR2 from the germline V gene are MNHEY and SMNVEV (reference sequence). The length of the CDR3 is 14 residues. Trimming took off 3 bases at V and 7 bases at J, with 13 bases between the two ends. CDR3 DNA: TGTGCCAGCAGTTTGGTTAGCATGGTGAATGAGCAGTTCTTC. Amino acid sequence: CASSLVSMVNEQFF.

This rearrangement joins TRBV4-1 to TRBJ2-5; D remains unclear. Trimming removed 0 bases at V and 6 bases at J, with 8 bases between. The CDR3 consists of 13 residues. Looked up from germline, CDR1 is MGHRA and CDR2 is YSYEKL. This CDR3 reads CASSQDVRKTQYF. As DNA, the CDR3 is TGCGCCAGCAGCCAAGATGTGAGAAAGACCCAGTACTTC.

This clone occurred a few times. The CDR3 is CSVVGVWGTEAFF. CDR3 in DNA: TGCAGCGTTGTCGGGGTCTGGGGCACTGAAGCTTTCTTT. The gene calls are TRBV29-1 and TRBJ1-1; D is uncertain. The CDR3 length is 13 residues. V shed 4 bases and J shed 4 bases, with 13 bases lying between them. Germline-derived CDR1 and CDR2 are SQVTM and ANQGSEA.